Following are 26 T cell receptor beta chains from one sample sequenced in a study of blood T cell repertoires in COVID-19. The table came from immunoSEQ multiplex PCR; TCRdb's copy has only in-frame clones and leaves some out. The sample holds about 280,000 clones; almost 85% are singletons and the top ten take approximately 5.1%. Sequences were obtained from peripheral blood. The receptors originated from a man over 45 with active or convalescent COVID-19.

This chain uses TRBV20-1 with TRBJ2-2, with 7 bases fitting TRBD2. CDR1 is DFQATT and CDR2 is SNEGSKA in the germline V gene (reference sequence). V lost 3 bases, J lost 8 bases, and 6 bases stayed unmatched. The CDR3 runs 13 residues. The CDR3 here is CSASTLATGELFF. The CDR3 DNA follows: TGCAGTGCTAGTACACTAGCGACTGGGGAGCTGTTTTTT.

CDR3 nucleotide sequence: TGTGCCACACAAAGCCAGGGGATAGGGGGCTACACCTTC. Protein sequence: CATQSQGIGGYTF. The genes are TRBV6-5 and TRBJ1-2; D may be TRBD1 (6 bases). The CDR3 runs to 13 residues. The V end lost 10 bases, the J end lost 8 bases, and 20 bases lay between the germline ends. Germline V gives CDR1 MNHEY, CDR2 SVGAGI.

The chain links TRBV9 to TRBJ2-7, with 8 bases fitting TRBD2. Unmatched junction bases numbered 2, after V lost 0 bases and J lost 0 bases. Germline V CDR1 and CDR2: SGDLS, YYNGEE. The CDR3 consists of 15 residues. CDR3 region: CASSVGSGVSYEQYF. Here the CDR3 DNA reads TGTGCCAGCAGCGTAGGTAGCGGGGTCTCCTACGAGCAGTACTTC.

This clone has only one observation. V and J are TRBV7-6 and TRBJ1-6, with 8 bases fitting TRBD1. The CDR3 has 15 amino acids. V was clipped by 4 bases and J by 10 bases; unmatched bases: 9. Germline values: CDR1 SGHVS, CDR2 FNYEAQ. CDR3 sequence (DNA): TGTGCCAGCAGCTCAATGACAGGGGAGGACTCACCCCTCCACTTT. Amino acids: CASSSMTGEDSPLHF.

V is TRBV18 and J is TRBJ2-3; D might be TRBD2 (5 bases). Germline V lookup: CDR1 KGHSH, CDR2 LQKENI. V lost 3 bases, J lost 1 base, and 11 bases lay in between. The CDR3 has 15 residues. The CDR3 region is CASSPEGLRTDTQYF. CDR3 nucleotides: TGTGCCAGCTCACCCGAAGGACTCCGCACAGATACGCAGTATTTT.

The chain combines TRBV24-1 with TRBJ2-7, with D possibly being TRBD1 (6 bases). Germline-derived CDR1 and CDR2 are KGHDR and SFDVKD. Between the trimmed V and J ends, which lost 0 bases and 2 bases, there was a span of 13 bases. The CDR3 covers 16 residues. For the CDR3, the DNA is TGTGCCACCAGTGATTTGGAAGGACAGAAACCCTACGAGCAGTACTTC. It yields the protein CATSDLEGQKPYEQYF.

This chain joins TRBV14 and TRBJ2-1; TRBD2 aligns across 7 bases. The length of the CDR3 is 16 residues. Looked up from germline, CDR1 is SGHDN and CDR2 is FVKESK. The V gene end was trimmed by 4 bases and the J gene end by 7 bases; junction bases not matched to a gene: 13. The CDR3 loop is CASSPRGLGFRNEQFF. For the CDR3, the DNA is TGTGCCAGCAGCCCCAGAGGACTAGGGTTTAGGAATGAGCAGTTCTTC.

The rearrangement joins TRBV20-1 to TRBJ2-4, with D hard to call. The CDR3 is 13 amino acids. Germline CDR1 DFQATT, CDR2 SNEGSKA (reference sequence). Trimming stripped 3 bases from V and 0 bases from J, with 6 bases between. The CDR3 here is CSASDLAKNIQYF. The CDR3 nucleotides are TGCAGTGCTAGTGACCTAGCCAAAAACATTCAGTACTTC.

The chain employs TRBV12-3 or TRBV12-4 and TRBJ2-7; 9 bases are shared with TRBD1. The CDR3 consists of 13 residues. With 6 bases clipped from V and 7 bases from J, the junction kept 7 bases outside the gene matches. The DNA for the CDR3 is TGTGCCAGCAGCCCGACAGGGGGGAAGGAGCAGTACTTC. It translates to CASSPTGGKEQYF.

This rearrangement joins TRBV7-3 to TRBJ1-1; D is possibly TRBD1 (6 bases). Germline lookup yields CDR1 SGHTA and CDR2 FQGTGA. There are 14 residues in the CDR3. Trimming stripped 4 bases from V and 4 bases from J, with 13 bases between. CDR3 in amino acids: CASSSVRGATEAFF. The CDR3 DNA is TGTGCCAGCAGCTCAGTCAGGGGCGCCACTGAAGCTTTCTTT.

The table lists this clone with a count of one. CDR3 nucleotides: TGTGCCAGCAGCTCGGGACACCCCTACGAGCAGTACTTC. Encoded protein: CASSSGHPYEQYF. V and J are TRBV6-8 and TRBJ2-7, with D maybe TRBD1 (6 bases). Germline V gives CDR1 MNHGY, CDR2 SAAAGT. The CDR3 runs 13 residues. The V end lost 6 bases, the J end lost 2 bases, and 11 bases lay between the germline ends.

The rearrangement uses TRBV3-1 (or the pseudogene TRBV3-2) and TRBJ2-3; 7 bases match TRBD1. The CDR3 covers 16 residues. In germline, CDR1 is LGHDT, CDR2 YNNKEL (reference sequence). Trimming cost V 4 bases and J 2 bases; bases outside gene matches: 9. CDR3 sequence: CASSLHRQGITDTQYF. The CDR3 DNA sequence: TGTGCCAGCAGCCTCCACCGACAGGGTATCACAGATACGCAGTATTTT.

This chain joins TRBV7-9 and TRBJ1-2; TRBD1 might be the D (6 bases). Germline values: CDR1 SEHNR, CDR2 FQNEAQ (reference sequence). V was pared by 4 bases and J by 0 bases, with 12 bases between. The CDR3 is 15 residues long. CDR3 residues: CASSSGAESNYGYTF. Here the CDR3 DNA reads TGTGCCAGCAGCTCAGGGGCCGAATCTAACTATGGCTACACCTTC.

This sequence joins TRBV28 and TRBJ1-2; D gene ambiguous. CDR1 is MDHEN, CDR2 SYDVKM, per germline. Trimming took off 5 bases at V and 3 bases at J, with 10 bases between the two ends. This CDR3 is built from 13 residues. The CDR3 protein is CASSTIPHYGYTF. In DNA form, the CDR3 reads TGTGCCAGCAGTACTATCCCTCACTATGGCTACACCTTC.

Regarding this clone: Other nucleotide sequences in the sample specify the same CDR3. J is TRBJ2-7 and V is TRBV7-8; no definite D call. The germline V and J ends were trimmed by 1 base and 2 bases, with 3 bases remaining between them. The CDR3 covers 12 residues. Germline CDR1 and CDR2: SGHVS and FQNEAQ. The CDR3 loop is CASSLGAYEQYF. CDR3 DNA sequence: TGTGCCAGCAGCTTAGGCGCCTACGAGCAGTACTTC. Together with reference TRBV7-8 and TRBJ2-7, the CDR3 gives the full variable domain: GAGVSQSPRYKVAKRGQDVALRCDPISGHVSLFWYQQALGQGPEFLTYFQNEAQLDKSGLPSDRFFAERPEGSVSTLKIQRTQQEDSAVYLCASSLGAYEQYFGPGTRLTVT.

This rearrangement joins TRBV3-1 (or the pseudogene TRBV3-2) to TRBJ2-4; 7 nucleotides match TRBD1. V was pared by 4 bases and J by 0 bases, with 3 bases of the junction left unmatched. The CDR3 contains 15 residues. The germline gives CDR1 LGHDT, CDR2 YNNKEL (reference sequence). CDR3 region: CASSPEGAAKNIQYF. The CDR3 DNA follows: TGTGCCAGCAGCCCAGAGGGGGCAGCCAAAAACATTCAGTACTTC.

V is TRBV3-1 (or the pseudogene TRBV3-2) and J is TRBJ1-2; no clear D gene. The germline V gene encodes CDR1 LGHDT and CDR2 YNNKEL (reference sequence). V was clipped by 3 bases and J by 1 base, with 6 bases between them. The CDR3 length is 13 residues. The CDR3 protein is CASSHTGNYGYTF. CDR3 DNA: TGTGCCAGCAGCCATACGGGTAACTATGGCTACACCTTC.

This clone showed up just once. This chain links TRBV7-9 with TRBJ2-2; D unresolved. V was clipped by 0 bases and J by 6 bases, with 2 bases between them. CDR1 SEHNR and CDR2 FQNEAQ come from the germline V gene (reference sequence). The CDR3 has 12 residues. This CDR3 reads CASSLAAGELFF. The CDR3 DNA sequence: TGTGCCAGCAGCTTAGCCGCCGGGGAGCTGTTTTTT.

The chain has TRBV28 and TRBJ2-7, with TRBD1 matching over 9 bases. Germline CDR1 and CDR2: MDHEN and SYDVKM. CDR3 length: 16 residues. The V segment lost 4 bases and the J segment 4 bases; nucleotides outside the gene matches: 11. CDR3 nucleotides: TGTGCCAGCAGTTCAACCGGGACAGGGCCAAATTACGAGCAGTACTTC. Translated, it gives CASSSTGTGPNYEQYF.

The J gene is TRBJ2-1, the V gene TRBV4-3; 13 nucleotides align to TRBD2. This CDR3 is built from 16 residues. Germline V gene sequence: CDR1 LGHNA, CDR2 YSLEER. With 5 bases clipped from V and 7 bases from J, the junction kept 8 bases outside the gene matches. CDR3 amino acids: CASSAALAGGGNEQFF. CDR3 sequence (DNA): TGCGCCAGCAGCGCCGCACTAGCGGGAGGGGGAAATGAGCAGTTCTTC.

The rearrangement uses TRBV30 and TRBJ1-4, with D hard to call. CDR1 and CDR2 (germline): GTSNPN, SVGIG (reference sequence). The CDR3 runs 13 residues. Trimming stripped 5 bases from V and 4 bases from J, with 11 bases between. DNA for the CDR3: TGTGCCTGGGGTCAGGCTCTTAATGAAAAACTGTTTTTT. Amino acids: CAWGQALNEKLFF.

This chain uses TRBV6-2 or TRBV6-3 with TRBJ2-1, with TRBD2 matching 7 bases. Germline lookup yields CDR1 MNHEY and CDR2 SVGEGT. Unmatched junction bases numbered 6, after V lost 2 bases and J lost 2 bases. The CDR3 consists of 16 residues. The CDR3 DNA sequence: TGTGCCAGCAGTTACGGCGGGAGAGGAACCTACAATGAGCAGTTCTTC. It yields the protein CASSYGGRGTYNEQFF.

The V call is TRBV19, the J call TRBJ1-5; 7 positions agree with TRBD1. Per germline, CDR1 LNHDA and CDR2 SQIVND (reference sequence). The CDR3 spans 16 residues. V shed 1 base and J 5 bases; nucleotides not matched to a gene: 8. CDR3 sequence (DNA): TGTGCCAGTAGTATAGTAGACAGGGTGGGGGATCAGCCCCAGCATTTT. This codes for CASSIVDRVGDQPQHF.

The chain combines TRBV6-5 with TRBJ2-4; 7 bases are a match to TRBD1. Per germline, CDR1 MNHEY and CDR2 SVGAGI. Trimming removed 6 bases from V and 6 bases from J; junction bases left unmatched: 8. This CDR3 is 14 amino acids long. CDR3 sequence (DNA): TGTGCCAGCAGACAAGACAGGGACAGAAACATTCAGTACTTC. This gives the protein CASRQDRDRNIQYF.

The rearrangement uses TRBV5-1 and TRBJ2-1; 11 bases fit TRBD1. The CDR3 runs 18 residues. Germline-derived CDR1 and CDR2 are SGHRS and YFSETQ. Trimming removed 4 bases from V and 7 bases from J; junction bases left unmatched: 16. The CDR3: CASSHRTGGYGGRNEQFF. CDR3 bases: TGCGCCAGCAGCCACCGGACAGGGGGCTATGGCGGGAGGAATGAGCAGTTCTTC.

The count of this clone is one. The chain joins TRBV2 to TRBJ1-2, with D hard to call. Germline V gene data show CDR1 as SNHLY and CDR2 as FYNNEI. V was trimmed by 7 bases and J by 5 bases, leaving 23 bases between them. CDR3 size: 16 residues. The CDR3 DNA follows: TGTGCCAGCAATCAATACCAAACGGGGAATGGTTATGGCTACACCTTC. Amino acid sequence: CASNQYQTGNGYGYTF.